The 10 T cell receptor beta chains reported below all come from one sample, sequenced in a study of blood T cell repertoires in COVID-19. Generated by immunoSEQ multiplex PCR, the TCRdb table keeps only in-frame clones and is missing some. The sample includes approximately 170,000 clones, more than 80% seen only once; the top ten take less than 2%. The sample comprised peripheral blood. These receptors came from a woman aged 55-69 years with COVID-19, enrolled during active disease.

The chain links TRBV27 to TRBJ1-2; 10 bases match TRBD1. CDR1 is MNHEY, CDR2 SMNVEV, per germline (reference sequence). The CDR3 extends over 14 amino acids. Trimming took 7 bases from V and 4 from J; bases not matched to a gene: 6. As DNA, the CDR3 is TGTGCCAGCAAACGACAGGGGGCGATCTATGGCTACACCTTC. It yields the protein CASKRQGAIYGYTF.

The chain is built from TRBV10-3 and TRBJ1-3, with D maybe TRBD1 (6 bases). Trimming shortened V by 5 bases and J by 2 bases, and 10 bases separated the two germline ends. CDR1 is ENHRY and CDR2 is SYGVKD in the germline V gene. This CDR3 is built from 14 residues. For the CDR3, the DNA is TGTGCCATCAGTAATTCAGGGGCTGGAAACACCATATATTTT. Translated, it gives CAISNSGAGNTIYF.

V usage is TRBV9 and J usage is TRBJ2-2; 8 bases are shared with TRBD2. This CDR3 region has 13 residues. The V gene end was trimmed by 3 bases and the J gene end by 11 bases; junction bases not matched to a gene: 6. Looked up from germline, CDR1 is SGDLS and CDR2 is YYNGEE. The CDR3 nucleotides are TGTGCCAGCAGCGCAGCGGGGGAAGGTGAGCTGTTTTTT. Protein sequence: CASSAAGEGELFF.

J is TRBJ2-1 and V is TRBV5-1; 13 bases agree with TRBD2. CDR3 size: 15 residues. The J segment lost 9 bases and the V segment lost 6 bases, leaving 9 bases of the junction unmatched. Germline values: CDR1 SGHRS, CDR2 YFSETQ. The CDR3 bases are TGCGCCAGCACCCTTGAGGGACTAGCGGGGCGTGAGCAGTTCTTC. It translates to CASTLEGLAGREQFF.

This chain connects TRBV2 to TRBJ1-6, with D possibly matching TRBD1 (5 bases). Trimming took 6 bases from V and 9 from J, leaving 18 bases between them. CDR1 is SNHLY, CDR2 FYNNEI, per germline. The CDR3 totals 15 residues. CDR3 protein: CASSREAGWGSPLHF. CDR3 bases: TGTGCCAGCAGCCGGGAGGCAGGGTGGGGTTCACCCCTCCACTTT. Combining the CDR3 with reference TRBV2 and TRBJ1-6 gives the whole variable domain EPEVTQTPSHQVTQMGQEVILRCVPISNHLYFYWYRQILGQKVEFLVSFYNNEISEKSEIFDDQFSVERPDGSNFTLKIRSTKLEDSAMYFCASSREAGWGSPLHFGNGTRLTVT.

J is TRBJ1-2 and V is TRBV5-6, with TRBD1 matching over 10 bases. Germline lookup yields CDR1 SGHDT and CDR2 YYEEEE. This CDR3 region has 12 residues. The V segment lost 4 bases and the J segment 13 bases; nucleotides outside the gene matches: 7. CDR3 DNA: TGTGCCAGCAGCCCCGGGACAGGGGTAGGCACCTTC. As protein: CASSPGTGVGTF.

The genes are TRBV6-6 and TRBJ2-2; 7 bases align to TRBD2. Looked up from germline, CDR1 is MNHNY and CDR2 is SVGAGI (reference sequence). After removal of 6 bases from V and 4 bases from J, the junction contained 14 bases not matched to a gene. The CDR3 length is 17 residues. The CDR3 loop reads CASRRPGGDVGTGELFF. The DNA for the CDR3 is TGTGCCAGCAGACGACCTGGGGGGGATGTAGGCACCGGGGAGCTGTTTTTT.

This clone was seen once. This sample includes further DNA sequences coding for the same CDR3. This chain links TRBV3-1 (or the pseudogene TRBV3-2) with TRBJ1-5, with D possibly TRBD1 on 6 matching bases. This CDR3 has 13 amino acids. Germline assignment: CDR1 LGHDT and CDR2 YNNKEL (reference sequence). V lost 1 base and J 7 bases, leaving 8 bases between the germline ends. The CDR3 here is CASSQGGRQPQHF. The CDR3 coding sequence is TGTGCCAGCAGCCAAGGGGGGCGACAGCCCCAGCATTTT.

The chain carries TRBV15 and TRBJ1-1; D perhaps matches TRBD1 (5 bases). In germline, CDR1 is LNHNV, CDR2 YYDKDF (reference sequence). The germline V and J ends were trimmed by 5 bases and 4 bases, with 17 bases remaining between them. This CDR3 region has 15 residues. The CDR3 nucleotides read TGTGCCACCAGCTCCGGGGGGGAACGGAGCACTGAAGCTTTCTTT. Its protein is CATSSGGERSTEAFF.

The CDR3 loop reads CASEGGGQETQYF. For the CDR3, the DNA is TGCGCCAGCGAAGGTGGGGGGCAAGAGACCCAGTACTTC. The chain couples TRBV10-2 to TRBJ2-5, with D tentatively TRBD2 (6 bases). The germline CDR1 and CDR2 sequences are WSHSY and SAAADI. V shed 8 bases and J shed 2 bases, with 12 bases lying between them. CDR3 length equals 13 residues.